This TCR beta chain was found in a study of cytomegalovirus exposure and HLA in healthy donors. Across the whole study: Out of around 360 genotyped donors, roughly 80% belonged to the Caucasian-associated ancestry cluster. Study-wide findings and caveats: CMV serostatus stood as the only immune exposure information on hand.

About this clone: The target antigen is unknown.

Amplification used 60 Vbeta primers and 13 Jbeta primers. The protocol was immunoSEQ multiplex PCR, while the TCRdb copy is restricted to in-frame clones and leaves out a portion. The data hold under 200,000 clones, with roughly 80% observed a single time. Trimming removed 4 bases from V and 13 bases from J; junction bases left unmatched: 14. CDR3 length: 14 residues. Germline CDR1 is MDHEN and CDR2 is SYDVKM. Source material: PBMCs. The origin of this receptor is a woman between 40 and 50 years old in good health and CMV-seropositive. The chain links TRBV28 to TRBJ1-1; 8 positions agree with TRBD1. The CDR3 here is CASSSPSLRGRVFF. The CDR3 coding sequence is TGTGCCAGCAGTTCCCCATCTCTCAGGGGGCGAGTTTTCTTT.